The clone carrying this T cell receptor beta chain was seen only a few times. Its matching antigen is unknown. The junction departs from germline at one end; a sequencing error may be responsible. The length of the CDR3 is 17 residues. Germline V gene sequence: CDR1 SEHNR, CDR2 FQNEAQ (reference sequence). 13 Jbeta primers and 60 Vbeta primers were used for the PCR. Generated by immunoSEQ multiplex PCR, the TCRdb table keeps only in-frame clones and is missing some. The data hold 150,000 to 200,000 clones, with approximately 80% observed a single time. The sample comes from a study of cytomegalovirus exposure and HLA in healthy donors. Across the study: Samples from HLA-typed donors yielded about 80 million unique TCRs in an early data release.

Study results and limitations: A later analysis revealed that TCR association rates differed between HLA loci, peaking at DRB1 and bottoming out at HLA-C. Previously analyzed data showed that most TCR beta V segments were productive at a frequency of about 90% or about 30%.

The sequenced material came from PBMCs. The chain has TRBV7-9 and TRBJ1-2; maybe TRBD1 (5 bases). This sequence originates from a male donor in good health and CMV-seropositive. CDR3 sequence reads: CSSNSPRGLPEDYGYTF. In nucleotides, the CDR3 is TGTTCCAGCAACTCCCCCCGGGGACTCCCGGAGGACTATGGCTACACCTTC. Based on the CDR3 plus reference TRBV7-9 and TRBJ1-2, the full variable domain is DTGVSQNPRHKITKRGQNVTFRCDPISEHNRLYWYRQTLGQGPEFLTYFQNEAQLEKSRLLSDRFSAERPKGSFSTLEIQRTEQGDSAMYLCSSNSPRGLPEDYGYTFGSGTRLTVV.